This note documents a single T cell receptor (beta chain) sequence. The antigen remains undetermined. This sample stems from a study of cytomegalovirus exposure and HLA in healthy donors. Study-wide points: Reported results showed that the classifier diagnosed cytomegalovirus status with high specificity and sensitivity.

PCR used 60 Vbeta primers and 13 Jbeta primers. Profiled with immunoSEQ multiplex PCR; TCRdb holds only in-frame clones, not every one. The table includes under 200,000 clones, 68% detected once. V lost 6 bases, J lost 8 bases, and 16 bases lay in between. Germline-derived CDR1 and CDR2 are MNHNY and SVGAGI (reference sequence). The length of the CDR3 is 14 residues. The sequence derives from a man aged 45-60 years in good health and CMV-seronegative. Material for sequencing was PBMCs. The V and J genes are TRBV6-6 and TRBJ1-4; D gene unclear. CDR3 protein: CASSLDSLGEKLFF. CDR3 sequence (DNA): TGTGCCAGCAGCCTCGACTCGTTAGGAGAAAAACTGTTTTTT.